This T cell receptor (beta chain) came from a study of shared clonotypes between healthy human individuals (dated by TCRdb to 2020 to 2021). Study-level background: The cohort comprised a couple of women and three men aged 18 to 49 years. For each donor, CD4 naive and CD4 memory were each given three plates, CD8 naive was given two plates, and CD8 memory was given one plate. To estimate repertoire size and how much clonotype sharing occurs between individuals, the study deeply sequenced the blood TCR repertoires of roughly 5 healthy adults. To increase sequencing depth and limit assay-specific biases, different laboratories used diverse techniques to prepare libraries and sequence TCR repertoires. Per donor, leukapheresis produced somewhere between about 0.94 and 9 billion PBMCs.

Using the deep immunoSEQ assay, multiplex PCR amplified TCR CDR3 regions from genomic DNA. For each cell subset, the extracted genomic DNA was distributed evenly across all wells of several immunoSEQ 96-well plates, and each plate served as one replicate. For sorted subsets, around 200 ng genomic DNA, equal to about 30,000 T cell genomes, was loaded into each replicate PCR. Purified libraries were quantified with a Qubit 3.0 fluorometer, sized on a Bioanalyzer 2100, and re-quantified with the KAPA Library Quantification kit. Each immunoSEQ 96-well plate was sequenced on its own single-read 150-cycle Illumina NextSeq 550 flow cell. The source study handled its data this way. Because the immunoSEQ output included only junctional sequences and no quality scores, the filtering could not be the same as the filtering used for full-length reads. To assign V/J genes and CDR3, sequences were annotated using PyIR, a Python wrapper for IgBLAST v1.9, with IMGT germline references. Reads with weak V/J assignments (E-value above 1e-6), missing CDR3, stop codons, out-of-frame junctions, or ambiguous translated residues were removed. V3J clonotypes were defined by identical inferred V gene, J gene, and CDR3 amino acid sequence. Percentage overlap between repertoires was calculated by dividing the number of shared unique clonotypes by the size of the smaller repertoire. Three approaches were used to assess repertoire richness: RTK rarefaction, the Chao1 estimator, and Recon v2.1 estimates of unobserved clonotypes. OLGA was used to compute generation probabilities for all TCRbeta clonotypes that the gDNA method yielded from a handful of donors. The table was pulled from immuneACCESS by TCRdb, which kept in-frame rearrangements only. Such tables lose some clones; where checked, under half of the loss comes from unresolved V genes, and the rest has no known cause. Clone size and V and J calls were adopted from that table, with D and trimming inferred from the DNA. For this sample there are 2 million to 2.5 million clones; around 92% appear just once. Together, the top ten hold 0.37% of the sample.

The table lists this clone with a few counts. Its antigen is still unknown. No base qualities exist here, and no much larger clone lies one base off it. The same CDR3 arises from other DNA sequences in this sample as well. The donors were healthy, HIV-negative adults with no recently reported acute infections or vaccinations. Every donor was a Caucasian adult residing in Nashville, Tennessee, USA. CD4+ T cells were enriched by magnetic negative selection, after which naive cells were positively selected on CD45RA and the negative fraction was taken as the memory subset. After blood collection by leukapheresis, PBMCs were isolated using Ficoll-Histopaque density gradient centrifugation and then cryopreserved in the vapor phase of liquid nitrogen. Analytical flow cytometry was used to check the purity and quantity of every magnetically sorted T cell population. Genomic DNA was isolated from each sorted fraction and quantified by UV absorbance on a Nanodrop 2000c.

The CDR3 has 13 amino acids, counting the end cysteine and phenylalanine. The DNA shown is the 39-base CDR3, in frame from base 1. The germline ends are 10 bases apart after V is trimmed by 3 bases and J by 2 bases. In the germline V gene, CDR1 corresponds to SQVTM and CDR2 to ANQGSEA. General study outcomes and caveats: Larger estimated clonotype richness was generally found for naive subsets than for memory subsets. Pairwise subsampling led to the expectation that sequencing depth would affect the degree of clonotype sharing among donors. Sharing across several donors was observed for around 5% of naive CD4, about 3.2% of naive CD8, around 2.5% of memory CD4, and about 0.4% of memory CD8 clonotypes. The small number of donors limited the genetic and exposure-history diversity represented. Only blood was sampled, and tissue TCR repertoires likely differ from those in blood. Higher generation probabilities were observed for clonotypes shared by all four sorted-subset donors than for non-shared clonotypes. Incomplete sequencing was indicated by rarefaction of sorted-subset datasets, despite the large sequencing depth.

The receptor was derived from a man younger than 30 in good health. Some clones in this sample may be carry-over from other donors' samples. The sequencing sample was made of naive CD4+ T cells from PBMCs. Read against the paper, the sample's cell subset or site label means: CD45RA+ positively selected. Recombination connected TRBV29-1 to TRBJ1-1; TRBD1 is a possible D gene, resting on 5 matching bases. The CDR3 reads as follows: CSVEWQGNTEAFF. DNA sequence: TGCAGCGTTGAGTGGCAGGGAAACACTGAAGCTTTCTTT.